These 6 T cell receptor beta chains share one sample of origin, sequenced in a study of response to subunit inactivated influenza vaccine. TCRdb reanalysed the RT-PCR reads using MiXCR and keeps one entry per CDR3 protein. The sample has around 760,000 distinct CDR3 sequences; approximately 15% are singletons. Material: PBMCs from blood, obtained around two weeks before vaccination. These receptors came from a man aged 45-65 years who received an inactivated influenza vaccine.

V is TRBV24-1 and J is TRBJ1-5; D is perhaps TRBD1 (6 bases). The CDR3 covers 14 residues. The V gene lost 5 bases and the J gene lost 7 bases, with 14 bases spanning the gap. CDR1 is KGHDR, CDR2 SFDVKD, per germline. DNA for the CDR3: TGTGCCACCAGTGGTGGCAGCCAGGGGCAGCCCCAGCATTTT. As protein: CATSGGSQGQPQHF.

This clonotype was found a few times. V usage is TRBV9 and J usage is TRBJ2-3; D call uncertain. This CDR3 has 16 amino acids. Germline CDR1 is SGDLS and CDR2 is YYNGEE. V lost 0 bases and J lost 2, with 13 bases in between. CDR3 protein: CASSVGLHHTTDTQYF. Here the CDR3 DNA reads TGTGCCAGCAGCGTAGGGCTCCACCACACCACAGATACGCAGTATTTT.

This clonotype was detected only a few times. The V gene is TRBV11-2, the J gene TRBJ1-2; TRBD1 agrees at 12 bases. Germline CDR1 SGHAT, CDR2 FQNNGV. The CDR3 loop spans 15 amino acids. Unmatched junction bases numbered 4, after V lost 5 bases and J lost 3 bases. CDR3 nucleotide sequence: TGTGCCAGCAGCCTCGGGACAGGGGGCCACTATGGCTACACCTTC. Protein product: CASSLGTGGHYGYTF. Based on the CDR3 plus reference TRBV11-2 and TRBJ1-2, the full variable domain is EAGVAQSPRYKIIEKRQSVAFWCNPISGHATLYWYQQILGQGPKLLIQFQNNGVVDDSQLPKDRFSAERLKGVDSTLKIQPAKLEDSAVYLCASSLGTGGHYGYTFGSGTRLTVV.

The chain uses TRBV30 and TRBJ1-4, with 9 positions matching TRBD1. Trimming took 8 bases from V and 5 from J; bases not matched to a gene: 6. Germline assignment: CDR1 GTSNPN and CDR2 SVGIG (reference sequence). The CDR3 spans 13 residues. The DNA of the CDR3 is TGTGCCGGGGACGGGACAGGGAATGAAAAACTGTTTTTT. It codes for CAGDGTGNEKLFF.

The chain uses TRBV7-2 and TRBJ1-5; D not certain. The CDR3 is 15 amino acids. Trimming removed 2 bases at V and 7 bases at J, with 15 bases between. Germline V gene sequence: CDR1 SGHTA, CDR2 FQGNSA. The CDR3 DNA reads TGTGCCAGCAGCTTAAGATCGGCGGCTAGCCAGCCCCAGCATTTT. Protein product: CASSLRSAASQPQHF.

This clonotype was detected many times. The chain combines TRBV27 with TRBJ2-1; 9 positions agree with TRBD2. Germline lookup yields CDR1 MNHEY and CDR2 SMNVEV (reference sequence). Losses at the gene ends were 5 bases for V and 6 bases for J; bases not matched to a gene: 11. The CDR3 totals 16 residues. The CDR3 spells CASSPILLAGSNEQFF. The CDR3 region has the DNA TGTGCCAGCAGTCCGATACTACTAGCGGGCTCCAATGAGCAGTTCTTC.